This record covers a single T cell receptor (beta chain). Its antigen is not yet known. Base qualities were left out, and no much larger clone turns up one base away. The data belong to a study of T cell changes during pregnancy in multiple sclerosis (dated by TCRdb to about 2019). Background for the entire study: In women with multiple sclerosis, the researchers looked at how the T cell repertoire shifted as pregnancy progressed.

The CDR3 measures 16 amino acids from cysteine to phenylalanine. Only CDR3 DNA is held: 48 bases, read in frame from base 1. The germline V gene sets CDR1 to MGHRA and CDR2 to YSYEKL. V is trimmed back by 1 base and J by 9 bases, and the junction contains 10 bases that no gene match accounts for. Libraries were made using the immunoSEQ multiplex PCR assay. Entries here come from immuneACCESS through TCRdb and include only in-frame sequences with V and J called. Some clones fail to appear in such tables; in the studies checked, an unresolved V gene covers under half of the shortfall, and the cause of the remainder is unknown. Across this sample there are under 55,000 clones, with roughly 89% seen only once. The top ten constitute about 1.8% of the sample.

This chain joins TRBV4-1 to TRBJ2-1, and TRBD2 aligns with 9 junction nucleotides. The input for sequencing was peripheral blood, taken in the first trimester of pregnancy. The TCR was taken from a female donor with multiple sclerosis, enrolled in a pregnancy study. The CDR3 region has the sequence CASSQGGLRGGSEQFF. The DNA is TGCGCCAGCAGCCAAGGGGGACTGCGGGGGGGCAGTGAGCAGTTCTTC.